The text below deals with one T cell receptor (beta chain). Its antigen is as yet unknown. For every subset, genomic DNA was evenly distributed across several immunoSEQ plates. Only in-frame clones appear in the TCRdb table, and some are missing; sequencing was by immunoSEQ multiplex PCR. The table includes about 2.3 million clones, roughly 93% detected once. The data were obtained in a study of shared clonotypes between healthy human individuals. Findings and caveats of the study: It was the non-shared clonotypes that had lower generation probabilities than clonotypes shared by all four donors. Represented genetic and exposure-history diversity was restricted by having few donors. Naive CD4 clonotype sharing across several donors was 4% to 5%.

Germline V gene lookup returns CDR1 LGHNA and CDR2 YSLEER. CDR3 length equals 16 residues. V lost 4 bases to trimming and J lost 4 bases; unmatched junction nucleotides: 5. This chain uses TRBV4-3 with TRBJ2-7; 15 positions match TRBD2. The clonotype originates from a man younger than 30 in good health. Some clones in this sample may be carry-over from other donors' samples. The sequencing input was naive CD4+ T cells from PBMCs. Subset here: CD45RA+ positively selected. CDR3 in DNA: TGCGCCAGCAGCCGGGGACTAGCGGGAGGCTCATACGAGCAGTACTTC. This encodes CASSRGLAGGSYEQYF.